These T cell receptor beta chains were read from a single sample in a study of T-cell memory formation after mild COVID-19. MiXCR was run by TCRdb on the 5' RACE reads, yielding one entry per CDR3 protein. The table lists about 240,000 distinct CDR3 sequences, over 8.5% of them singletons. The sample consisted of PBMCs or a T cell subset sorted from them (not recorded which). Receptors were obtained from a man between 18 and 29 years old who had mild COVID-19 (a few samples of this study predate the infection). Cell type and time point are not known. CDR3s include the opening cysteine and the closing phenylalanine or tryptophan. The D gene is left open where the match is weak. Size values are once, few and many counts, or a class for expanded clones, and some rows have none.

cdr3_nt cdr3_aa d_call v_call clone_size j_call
TGTGCCAGCAGTTTGGGTGGCTCTCCCGGACAGGGGAACTTC CASSLGGSPGQGNF TRBD1 TRBV12-3/TRBV12-4 few TRBJ2-7
TGCGCCAGCAGCCTGGGACAGCCTTCCAACTATGGCTACACCTTC CASSLGQPSNYGYTF TRBD1 TRBV5-1 NA TRBJ1-2
TGCAGTGCTAGTATAGGGGGCACTCTATCCTACGAGCAGTACTTC CSASIGGTLSYEQYF TRBD1 TRBV20-1 few TRBJ2-7
TGCAGCGTTGAAGATGGGGACAGCGCCGACTTC CSVEDGDSADF TRBD1 TRBV29-1 many TRBJ2-7
TGTGCCAGCAGTGGCCAACGAAGCTCTTATATCGGTGGCTACACCTTC CASSGQRSSYIGGYTF NA TRBV27 many TRBJ1-2
TGTGCCAGCAAGGACCAAGTCACCGGGGAGCTGTTTTTT CASKDQVTGELFF NA TRBV28 NA TRBJ2-2
TGTGCCAGCAGTTACTCGAACCAGGCCCTGCCGGGGGATACGCAGTATTTT CASSYSNQALPGDTQYF NA TRBV6-5 NA TRBJ2-3
TGTGCCAGCAGCGTAGAACCCGCCTCGGCAGCAGATACGCAGTATTTT CASSVEPASAADTQYF NA TRBV9 many TRBJ2-3
TGTGCCGCGGGGACTTTACACACCGGGGAGCTGTTTTTT CAAGTLHTGELFF NA TRBV15 few TRBJ2-2
TGTGCCAGCAGCTTCCGGACTAGCGGACAAGAGACCCAGTACTTC CASSFRTSGQETQYF TRBD2 TRBV7-7 NA TRBJ2-5
TGTGCCAGCAATACAGGACCTGCCTACACCTTC CASNTGPAYTF NA TRBV6-6 NA TRBJ1-2
TGTGCCAGCAGCTTGGGGACAGGGGGTGTTATCCAAGAGACCCAGTACTTC CASSLGTGGVIQETQYF TRBD1 TRBV7-2 few TRBJ2-5
TGTGCCAGCAGCGTAGTGGCCGGAAAGAGCACTGAAGCTTTCTTT CASSVVAGKSTEAFF NA TRBV9 NA TRBJ1-1
TGTGCCAGCAGCAGGACAGGGCGTCCTGAAGCTTTCTTT CASSRTGRPEAFF TRBD1 TRBV6-1 NA TRBJ1-1
TGCAGCGTCTCCAGGGGCCCCAATCAGCCCCAGCATTTT CSVSRGPNQPQHF NA TRBV29-1 few TRBJ1-5
TGCGCCAGCAGCTCGGCGGGGGTGGGACTAGCGTACGATGAGCAGTTCTTC CASSSAGVGLAYDEQFF TRBD2 TRBV5-1 few TRBJ2-1
TGTGCCAGCAGCCCAAGGGACAGGGGGTCCTACAATGAGCAGTTCTTC CASSPRDRGSYNEQFF TRBD1 TRBV11-2 many TRBJ2-1
TGTGCCAGCAGTCCGACAGGGCTGCACGCTTTCTTT CASSPTGLHAFF TRBD1 TRBV12-3/TRBV12-4 NA TRBJ1-1
TGTGCCAGCACCCAAAGGGGAGGAGAGGATACGCAGTATTTT CASTQRGGEDTQYF NA TRBV12-3/TRBV12-4 NA TRBJ2-3
TGTGCCAGCAGCCTCGCGATGGGCGGTAGGCCCCAGCATTTT CASSLAMGGRPQHF NA TRBV7-8 few TRBJ1-5
TGCGCCAGCAGCCAATTACGGGGGGCTAGCACAGATACGCAGTATTTT CASSQLRGASTDTQYF NA TRBV4-1 NA TRBJ2-3
TGTGCCAGCAGCTCGAGGGCGGGGACCCTCGAAGGGCAGTTCTTC CASSSRAGTLEGQFF NA TRBV6-4 few TRBJ2-1
TGCAGTGCTAGACCTGTTGGCAGGGGGCAGGGCATTCAGTACTTC CSARPVGRGQGIQYF TRBD1 TRBV20-1 few TRBJ2-4
TGTGCCAGCAGCCAGGGGTTAGCGGGGGGCCCCCTTGACGAGCAGTACTTC CASSQGLAGGPLDEQYF TRBD2 TRBV7-2 few TRBJ2-7
TGTGCCAGCAGCCCACCAGGGGCGGGGGGGACCTACGAGCAGTACTTC CASSPPGAGGTYEQYF TRBD2 TRBV6-5 NA TRBJ2-7
TGTGCCAGCAGCTTAGAGGCCCGGGGCAGCGCAACTAATGAAAAACTGTTTTTT CASSLEARGSATNEKLFF NA TRBV7-6 NA TRBJ1-4
TGTGCCAGCAGCGCGAGACAGGGTTGGTCTGAAGCTTTCTTT CASSARQGWSEAFF TRBD1 TRBV7-9 NA TRBJ1-1
TGTGCCAGTAGTATTCGGGCCCCCGAGGGAGCTTTCTTT CASSIRAPEGAFF NA TRBV19 few TRBJ1-1
TGTGCCAGCAGCCTTTGGACAGCCCGGCCCCAGCATTTT CASSLWTARPQHF NA TRBV21-1 many TRBJ1-5
TGTGCCAGCAGTCAAGACAGGGAGAAGAACACTGAAGCTTTCTTT CASSQDREKNTEAFF TRBD1 TRBV6-2/TRBV6-3 NA TRBJ1-1
TGTGCCAGCAGCCCTGGGACAGGCCTCAATGAGCAGTTCTTC CASSPGTGLNEQFF TRBD1 TRBV7-2 many TRBJ2-1
TGTGCCAGCAGCTTGGCTCGGGCAGGGGAGTTCACCGGGGAGCTGTTTTTT CASSLARAGEFTGELFF NA TRBV7-6 few TRBJ2-2
TGTGCCAGCAGCCCGTCCGCGCTCACTGAAGCTTTCTTT CASSPSALTEAFF NA TRBV7-3 few TRBJ1-1
TGTGCCAGCAGCCAAGGTTGGGCCCTAGCGGGGACCCCATACAATGAGCAGTTCTTC CASSQGWALAGTPYNEQFF TRBD2 TRBV3-1 NA TRBJ2-1
TGTGCCAGCAGCTCCACAGCAGGCTCCTACGAGCAGTACTTC CASSSTAGSYEQYF NA TRBV7-2 many TRBJ2-7
TGTGCCAGCAGCCCCCTGTCCGTGGCGGGCTACACCTTC CASSPLSVAGYTF NA TRBV7-9 few TRBJ1-2
TGTGCCAGTAACAGTGGCGGTCGGATTTACACCGGGGAGCTGTTTTTT CASNSGGRIYTGELFF NA TRBV19 NA TRBJ2-2
TGTGCCAGCAGCGAACGCCGTGGACCCTACGAGCAGTACTTC CASSERRGPYEQYF NA TRBV2 NA TRBJ2-7
TGTGCCAGCAGCCCAGGGGTAACTCAGCCCCAGCATTTT CASSPGVTQPQHF NA TRBV6-2/TRBV6-3 NA TRBJ1-5
TGTGCCAGCAGCACTAGCGGGGGGGCAGAGACCCAGTACTTC CASSTSGGAETQYF TRBD2 TRBV12-3/TRBV12-4 many TRBJ2-5
TGTGCCAGCAGCTCCCGGTTGAGCGGCTACACCTTC CASSSRLSGYTF NA TRBV11-2 NA TRBJ1-2
TGTGCCAGCAGCTTAGTTGTCTTGGACAGGGGCCACGAGCAGTACTTC CASSLVVLDRGHEQYF TRBD1 TRBV7-9 few TRBJ2-7
TGCGCCAGCAGCTTGGAGGGGACAGGGTACAATGAGCAGTTCTTC CASSLEGTGYNEQFF TRBD1 TRBV5-1 many TRBJ2-1
TGCAGTGCTAGGCAGGGGTTAGGCAAAAACATTCAGTACTTC CSARQGLGKNIQYF NA TRBV20-1 few TRBJ2-4
TGCGCCAGCAGCCAGGGCGGGTACGACAAAAACATTCAGTACTTC CASSQGGYDKNIQYF NA TRBV4-3 many TRBJ2-4
TGTGCCAGCAGCTTTGGAGAGTACAATGAGCAGTTCTTC CASSFGEYNEQFF NA TRBV5-4 few TRBJ2-1
TGTGCCAGCAGTGATGGGAGGGAGCCTGGCTACACCTTC CASSDGREPGYTF NA TRBV6-1 NA TRBJ1-2
TGTGCCAGCGGAGGGGGCTTTGGCTACACCTTC CASGGGFGYTF TRBD1 TRBV6-5 few TRBJ1-2
TGTGCCAGCAGCTTAAGAAAGGCAGGTCCGAACACCGGGGAGCTGTTTTTT CASSLRKAGPNTGELFF NA TRBV7-8 many TRBJ2-2
TGTGCCAGCAGCCCCACCGGGGATAGCGGGGGGGCCCGGGATACGCAGTATTTT CASSPTGDSGGARDTQYF TRBD2 TRBV7-3 NA TRBJ2-3
TGTGCCAGCAGCCGACAGCCTGGAAATTCGGAAGCTTTCTTT CASSRQPGNSEAFF NA TRBV6-5 NA TRBJ1-1
TGTGCCAGCAGCTTGAACCAGGGGTCGGGCACCGGGGAGCTGTTTTTT CASSLNQGSGTGELFF NA TRBV7-2 NA TRBJ2-2
TGTGCCAGCAGCTTAGGGGCTAGCGTCCGAAACAATGAGCAGTTCTTC CASSLGASVRNNEQFF NA TRBV7-2 NA TRBJ2-1
TGCAGTGCGGTTAGGGGGCGGGAGACCCAGTACTTC CSAVRGRETQYF TRBD1 TRBV20-1 NA TRBJ2-5
TGTGCCAGCAGTTTAGGGGGCCCACCAGATACGCAGTATTTT CASSLGGPPDTQYF NA TRBV12-3/TRBV12-4 few TRBJ2-3
TGTGCCAGCAGCCCCCAAGGGGTTGAGCAGTTCTTC CASSPQGVEQFF NA TRBV11-3 few TRBJ2-1
TGCAGCGTTGAAGACCCTTCTGACAGGGTGGGCTACAATGAGCAGTTCTTC CSVEDPSDRVGYNEQFF TRBD1 TRBV29-1 few TRBJ2-1